The 24 T cell receptor beta chains below come from one sample, sequenced in a study of prognosis after radiotherapy for stage I lung cancer. Multiplex PCR, run in two rounds, amplified TCR beta CDR3 from genomic DNA. First-round PCR used primers specific to each TRBV and TRBJ gene. Via MiXCR, TCRdb re-called the multiplex PCR reads, giving one row per CDR3 protein. Of some 23,000 distinct CDR3 sequences in the sample, approximately 39% were seen once. The sequencing here drew on PBMCs, taken before or after stereotactic body radiation therapy (not recorded which). These receptors came from a donor over 45 with non-small cell lung cancer.

This clonotype appeared a few times. The chain carries TRBV19 and TRBJ2-1; D remains unclear. This CDR3 comprises 13 residues. Germline assignment: CDR1 LNHDA and CDR2 SQIVND (reference sequence). The V gene lost 8 bases and the J gene lost 3 bases, with 11 bases spanning the gap. This CDR3 is CASAVAGYNEQFF. CDR3 bases: TGTGCCAGTGCAGTAGCCGGCTACAATGAGCAGTTCTTC.

This clonotype was picked up many times. The rearrangement joins TRBV20-1 to TRBJ2-1; D might be TRBD2 (5 bases). This CDR3 comprises 12 residues. Germline CDR1 reads DFQATT; CDR2 reads SNEGSKA (reference sequence). V lost 5 bases and J lost 7, with 12 bases in between. The chain's CDR3 is CSAGRLGNEQFF. CDR3 nucleotides: TGCAGTGCTGGGAGATTGGGGAATGAGCAGTTCTTC.

CDR3 nucleotides: TGTGCCAGCAGACGGACTGAAGCTTTCTTT. This codes for CASRRTEAFF. This rearrangement joins TRBV6-1 to TRBJ1-1, with D unresolved. Germline CDR1 MNHNS, CDR2 SASEGT. The CDR3 is 10 residues long. The V end lost 6 bases, the J end lost 5 bases, and 4 bases lay between the germline ends.

Notes on this clonotype: Germline and junction disagree at one end, which may indicate a read error. V usage is TRBV6-4 and J usage is TRBJ2-1, with unresolved D. The length of the CDR3 is 15 residues. Germline loops: CDR1 MRHNA, CDR2 SNTAGT. CDR3 sequence (DNA): TGTGCCAGCAGTGATCGGGTAGGGATATACAATGAGCATTTCTTC. Its protein is CASSDRVGIYNEHFF.

This clonotype was found a few times. This could be a read error, since a much larger clone is one nucleotide away. The chain uses TRBV11-2 and TRBJ1-1, with D perhaps TRBD1 (6 bases). The CDR3 has 16 amino acids. The germline V gene encodes CDR1 SGHAT and CDR2 FQNNGV. The chain's CDR3 is CASSLIMGIRDTEALF. Written as DNA, the CDR3 is TGTGCCAGCAGCTTAATAATGGGGATAAGGGACACTGAAGCTCTCTTT.

This clonotype is judged medium-sized (0.01 to 0.1%). The chain has TRBV20-1 and TRBJ1-5, with D perhaps TRBD1 (5 bases). The CDR3 covers 16 residues. Germline V gene lookup returns CDR1 DFQATT and CDR2 SNEGSKA (reference sequence). V lost 0 bases to trimming and J lost 4 bases, with 16 bases between them. The CDR3 is CSARDQQGLGNQPQHF. The CDR3 nucleotides are TGCAGTGCTAGAGATCAGCAGGGTCTGGGGAATCAGCCCCAGCATTTT.

This clonotype was seen repeatedly, ten times or more. Sequence at one end of the junction differs from germline and may be a read error. This rearrangement joins TRBV2 to TRBJ2-7; no reliable D call. The germline V gene has CDR1 SNHLY and CDR2 FYNNEI. The CDR3 is 12 amino acids. The CDR3 protein is CASSADGYERYF. CDR3 nucleotides: TGTGCCAGCAGCGCTGACGGATACGAGCGGTACTTC.

On this clonotype: A far larger clone is off by one base, so a read error is likely. The V and J genes are TRBV5-1 and TRBJ2-7; the match to TRBD1 covers 7 bases. Germline CDR1 and CDR2: SGHRS and YFSETQ. J gave up 10 bases and V 0 bases, and 13 bases lay outside the gene matches. The CDR3 spans 15 residues. CDR3 amino acids: CASSLGDRDQDTQYF. In DNA form, the CDR3 reads TGCGCCAGCAGCTTGGGAGACAGGGACCAAGATACCCAGTACTTC.

This clonotype appeared many times. CDR3 sequence reads: CASSYSRRLNTGELFF. DNA of the CDR3: TGTGCCAGCAGTTACTCGAGGCGGCTGAACACCGGGGAGCTGTTTTTT. This chain joins TRBV6-5 and TRBJ2-2; D is unclear. This CDR3 is 16 amino acids long. V dropped 0 bases and J dropped 1 base, with 9 bases sitting between them. The germline V gene has CDR1 MNHEY and CDR2 SVGAGI.

The rearrangement joins TRBV20-1 to TRBJ1-2; D is possibly TRBD1 (5 bases). Germline CDR1 DFQATT, CDR2 SNEGSKA (reference sequence). The CDR3 runs to 11 residues. With 7 bases removed from V and 9 bases from J, the gap between germline ends came to 15 bases. CDR3 in DNA: TGCAGTGTTCAGCAGGGATGGAGCTACACCTTC. Amino acid sequence: CSVQQGWSYTF.

This clonotype was counted at least ten times. V gene TRBV19 combines with J gene TRBJ2-5, with 16 bases fitting TRBD2. Germline V gives CDR1 LNHDA, CDR2 SQIVND (reference sequence). J lost 3 bases, V lost 3 bases, and 13 bases had no gene match. The CDR3 is made up of 20 amino acids. CDR3 protein: CASSIVGLAGGKSKKETQYF. Written as DNA, the CDR3 is TGTGCCAGTAGTATTGTGGGACTAGCGGGAGGGAAATCTAAGAAAGAGACCCAGTACTTC. Full variable domain (rest looked up from reference TRBV19 and TRBJ2-5): DGGITQSPKYLFRKEGQNVTLSCEQNLNHDAMYWYRQDPGQGLRLIYYSQIVNDFQKGDIAEGYSVSREKKESFPLTVTSAQKNPTAFYLCASSIVGLAGGKSKKETQYFGPGTRLLVL.

This chain uses TRBV5-1 with TRBJ2-1, with 7 bases identical to TRBD2. The CDR3 runs to 14 residues. The V gene's germline CDR1 is SGHRS and CDR2 YFSETQ. The junction had 4 bases not matched to a gene; V was cut back by 0 bases and J by 7 bases. DNA of the CDR3: TGCGCCAGCAGCTTGGCTAGTAGCGGGAATGAGCAGTTCTTC. Translation gives CASSLASSGNEQFF.

This sequence joins TRBV11-2 and TRBJ2-7; D possibly corresponds to TRBD2 (5 bases). Germline CDR1 reads SGHAT; CDR2 reads FQNNGV. The V end was cut by 4 bases, the J end by 2 bases, with 18 bases between. The CDR3 covers 16 residues. CDR3 protein: CASSSPREKVTYEQYF. The CDR3 nucleotides read TGTGCCAGCAGCTCCCCGAGGGAAAAAGTCACCTACGAGCAGTACTTC.

This clonotype was counted at least ten times. This rearrangement joins TRBV20-1 to TRBJ2-1, with 7 bases aligning to TRBD2. After removal of 0 bases from V and 6 bases from J, the junction contained 5 bases not matched to a gene. Germline V CDR1 and CDR2: DFQATT, SNEGSKA (reference sequence). The CDR3 is 14 amino acids. CDR3: CSARDKLAFNEQFF. CDR3 DNA sequence: TGCAGTGCTAGAGATAAACTAGCGTTCAATGAGCAGTTCTTC.

With regard to this clonotype: Because the CDR3's place on the DNA is in doubt, the DNA is left out and the CDR3 is given as listed by TCRdb. The chain couples TRBV19 to TRBJ2-1; the listed D gene, TRBD1, was not tested against the DNA. Germline V gives CDR1 LNHDA, CDR2 SQIVND (reference sequence). Both ends counted, the CDR3 spans 14 residues. The CDR3 sequence: CASSSVGWGNDHFF.

The chain couples TRBV24-1 to TRBJ1-2; D is undetermined. Trimming cost V 9 bases and J 7 bases, with 14 bases left between them. Germline CDR1 is KGHDR and CDR2 is SFDVKD. The CDR3 spans 12 residues. The CDR3 region is CATGADGFGYTF. The CDR3 DNA reads as TGTGCCACCGGAGCGGACGGTTTTGGCTACACCTTC.

This clonotype has a count of ten or more. The rearrangement uses TRBV5-1 and TRBJ1-5, with TRBD1 matching over 8 bases. V lost 4 bases, J lost 6 bases, and 6 bases stayed unmatched. Germline V gene lookup returns CDR1 SGHRS and CDR2 YFSETQ. The CDR3 is 14 residues long. The CDR3 is CASSLGQGSQPQHF. For the CDR3, the DNA is TGCGCCAGCAGCCTAGGACAGGGTAGTCAGCCCCAGCATTTT.

The rearrangement uses TRBV12-3 or TRBV12-4 and TRBJ2-7, with a tentative D call TRBD1 (6 bases). This CDR3 has 16 amino acids. The V gene lost 5 bases and the J gene lost 1 base, with 18 bases spanning the gap. For the CDR3, the DNA is TGTGCCAGCAGTCCCGTTTTACAGGGTAGATCCTACGAGCAGTACTTC. Its protein is CASSPVLQGRSYEQYF.

This clonotype is labeled medium-sized (0.01 to 0.1%). V gene TRBV5-1 combines with J gene TRBJ2-7; TRBD2 might be the D (7 bases). CDR1 and CDR2 from the germline V gene are SGHRS and YFSETQ. V was clipped by 1 base and J by 2 bases, with 10 bases between them. The CDR3 runs to 14 residues. The CDR3 DNA follows: TGCGCCAGCAGCTTGCGGGGGGCTACCTACGAGCAGTACTTC. Translating gives CASSLRGATYEQYF.

This clonotype has at least ten counts. The junction shows a germline mismatch at one end, possibly a read error. V usage is TRBV12-3 or TRBV12-4 and J usage is TRBJ1-1; D gene ambiguous. This CDR3 is built from 14 residues. The CDR3 DNA follows: TGTACCAGCAGTTTCTCCGTGTCGAACACTGAAGCTTTCTTT. This sequence encodes CTSSFSVSNTEAFF.

In regard to this clonotype: One end of the junction does not line up with germline, which may come from a read error. This chain uses TRBV12-3 or TRBV12-4 with TRBJ1-1; a possible D gene is TRBD1 (6 bases). The CDR3 loop spans 13 amino acids. CDR3 protein: CSSSLQGTLEAFF. The CDR3 DNA sequence: TGTTCCAGCAGTTTACAGGGCACCCTTGAAGCTTTCTTT.

This clonotype is a singleton in its sample. It is likely a read error: a sequence one base away is far more abundant. The chain links TRBV7-2 to TRBJ2-7, with unresolved D. Germline CDR1 is SGHTA and CDR2 is FQGNSA. Trimming removed 1 base from V and 6 bases from J, with 10 bases in between. CDR3 length: 13 residues. CDR3 DNA sequence: TGTGCCAGCAGCTTAGTCTCATGGGGCGAGCAGTACTTC. Amino acid sequence: CASSLVSWGEQYF.

Many counts were recorded for this clonotype. The CDR3 here is CASSLTGESTEAFF. The CDR3 bases are TGTGCCAGCAGTTTGACGGGAGAGAGCACTGAAGCTTTCTTT. The V gene is TRBV12-3 or TRBV12-4, the J gene TRBJ1-1, with D unresolved. CDR3 size: 14 residues. Deletions cut 3 bases from V and 4 bases from J, with 12 bases between.

Concerning this clonotype itself: One end of the junction is discordant with germline, which a read error may explain. The V call is TRBV20-1, the J call TRBJ2-1, with D perhaps matching TRBD2 (5 bases). CDR1 is DFQATT, CDR2 SNEGSKA, per germline (reference sequence). There are 12 residues in the CDR3. The CDR3 loop reads CSAQRGINDQFF. CDR3 sequence (DNA): TGCAGTGCGCAAAGAGGGATCAATGATCAGTTCTTC.